This T cell receptor (beta chain) is drawn from a study of T cell responses to AZD1222 COVID-19 vaccine. Study findings and constraints: Vaccination with two AZD1222 doses was followed by a rise in Spike-specific TCR breadth and depth. Most donors were white British and more were female, and clonal diversity was possibly underestimated. Regions 160-218 and 743-854 held dominance among vaccine-associated CD4 TCRs, which spanned spike. Unmutated variant regions are reportedly targeted by nearly half of spike-specific TCRs.

CDR3 length: 15 residues. J lost 6 bases, V lost 1 base, and 6 bases had no gene match. The V gene's germline CDR1 is LGHDT and CDR2 YNNKEL (reference sequence). Sequencing used immunoSEQ multiplex PCR; TCRdb keeps in-frame clones, though not all of them. This table has roughly 120,000 clones, roughly 90% appearing once. Regarding this clone: Its antigen is as yet unknown.

This receptor was taken from an adult in good health. The source was peripheral blood, collected on day 0 of AZD1222 vaccination. The rearrangement links TRBV3-1 (or the pseudogene TRBV3-2) to TRBJ1-5; TRBD1 matches 7 bases. The DNA of the CDR3 is TGTGCCAGCAGCCAAGTAACAGGGGTGGGTCAGCCCCAGCATTTT. This sequence encodes CASSQVTGVGQPQHF.